This T cell receptor (beta chain) was recorded in a study of cytomegalovirus exposure and HLA in healthy donors. Study outcomes and limitations: Later analysis identified several of the most significant clusters that appeared linked to common viral pathogens. Altogether, some 160 TCR beta chains were recorded as cytomegalovirus-associated.

Trimming removed 0 bases from V and 7 bases from J, with 15 bases in between. Germline CDR1 SGHTA, CDR2 FQGNSA. The CDR3 consists of 15 residues. PCR primers comprised 60 Vbeta and 13 Jbeta primers. TCRdb keeps only in-frame clones here, not all; method: immunoSEQ multiplex PCR. This sample has almost 200,000 clones, with about four fifths found just once. This clone was seen only once. As yet, its antigen is unknown. The rearrangement links TRBV7-2 to TRBJ1-2; possible D gene TRBD1, 5 bases. This TCR derives from a male donor in good health and CMV-seropositive. The sample consisted of PBMCs. The DNA of the CDR3 is TGTGCCAGCAGCTTAGCGGTGGCAGGGAAAGGTGGCTACACCTTC. This sequence encodes CASSLAVAGKGGYTF.